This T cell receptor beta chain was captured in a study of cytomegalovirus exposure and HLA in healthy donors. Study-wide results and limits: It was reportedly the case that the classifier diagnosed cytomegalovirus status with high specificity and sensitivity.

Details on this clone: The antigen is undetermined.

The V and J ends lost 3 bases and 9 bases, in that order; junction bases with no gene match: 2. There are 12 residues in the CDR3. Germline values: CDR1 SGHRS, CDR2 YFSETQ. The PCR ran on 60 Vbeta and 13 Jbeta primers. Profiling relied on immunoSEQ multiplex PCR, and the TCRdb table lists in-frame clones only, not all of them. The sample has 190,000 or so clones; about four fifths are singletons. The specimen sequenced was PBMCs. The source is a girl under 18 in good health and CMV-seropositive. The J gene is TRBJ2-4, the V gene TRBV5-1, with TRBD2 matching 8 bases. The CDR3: CASSYGGGIQYF. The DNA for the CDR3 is TGCGCCAGCAGCTACGGGGGGGGCATTCAGTACTTC.